This is a list of T cell receptor beta chains from one sample in a study of cytomegalovirus exposure and HLA in healthy donors. This table comes from immunoSEQ multiplex PCR, and its TCRdb copy is limited to in-frame clones, with some not included. In the table there are approximately 110,000 clones, 76% of which are singletons. Material for sequencing was PBMCs. The source is a woman aged 50 to 60 in good health and CMV-seropositive. The CDR3 runs from the conserved cysteine through the conserved F or W. Fields, in order: J gene, clone size, V gene, D gene, CDR3 DNA, CDR3 protein. A D gene is named only where the DNA matches it firmly. Clone size is shown for a subset of rows, as once, few, many or a class of expanded clone.

TRBJ2-1 - TRBV7-2 TRBD1 TGTGCCAGCAGCTTAGGGACAGGGCCCCTCAATGAGCAGTTCTTC CASSLGTGPLNEQFF
TRBJ2-5 - TRBV27 TRBD1 TGTGCCAGCAGTTCCCGACAGGGACAAGAGACCCAGTACTTC CASSSRQGQETQYF
TRBJ1-5 - TRBV6-1 - TGTGCCAGCAGTGGGCGACAGGGCAATCAGCCCCAGCATTTT CASSGRQGNQPQHF
TRBJ1-5 - TRBV10-3 TRBD1 TGTGCCATCAGTGAGTCTTTGACAGGGGCGGATCAGCCCCAGCATTTT CAISESLTGADQPQHF
TRBJ2-7 - TRBV15 - TGTGCCACCAGCCCTCAGGGACTTCCCTACGAGCAGTACTTC CATSPQGLPYEQYF
TRBJ2-2 - TRBV11-2 - TGTGCCAGCAGCCTACAGAGGAACACCGGGGAGCTGTTTTTT CASSLQRNTGELFF
TRBJ2-6 - TRBV19 TRBD2 TGTGCCAGTAGTGGGACTAGTGAGAAAGGGGCCAACGTCCTGACTTTC CASSGTSEKGANVLTF
TRBJ2-3 - TRBV11-2 - TGTGCCAGCAGCTTAGTCGGGTGGCAGGGTGACGCAGATACGCAGTATTTT CASSLVGWQGDADTQYF
TRBJ2-5 - TRBV4-1 - TGCGCCAGCAGCCAAGTAGTCGATGCGGGGACCCAGTACTTC CASSQVVDAGTQYF
TRBJ1-1 - TRBV6-6 TRBD1 TGTGCCAGCAGTCTTTCTTCAGGGGGGTATTCCACTGAAGCTTTCTTT CASSLSSGGYSTEAFF
TRBJ1-6 once TRBV5-1 TRBD1 TGCGCCAGCAGCGCGAACTCCGGGACAGGGTCCAATTCACCCCTCCACTTT CASSANSGTGSNSPLHF
TRBJ1-2 - TRBV19 TRBD1 TGTGCCAGTAGCGAAGGACAGGGGCATTATGGCTACACCTTC CASSEGQGHYGYTF
TRBJ1-4 - TRBV19 - TGTGCCAGTAGTTTCCTCCGCGGCCCTAATGAAAAACTGTTTTTT CASSFLRGPNEKLFF
TRBJ2-1 - TRBV19 TRBD2 TGTGCCAGTAGTATGGGAGGGGATGAGCAGTTCTTC CASSMGGDEQFF
TRBJ2-1 once TRBV10-3 TRBD1 TGTGCCATCAGTGACCGGCAGGGGGCTTACAATGAGCAGTTCTTC CAISDRQGAYNEQFF
TRBJ2-2 - TRBV2 TRBD1 TGTGCCAGCAGGGAGGACAGGGTCGGGACCGGGGAGCTGTTTTTT CASREDRVGTGELFF
TRBJ2-7 - TRBV27 TRBD1 TGTGCCAGCAGTTTAGGGGGACAGGGGGCGCGTGAGCAGTACTTC CASSLGGQGAREQYF
TRBJ2-1 - TRBV7-2 - TGTGCCAGCAGCTTAACTAGCTACAATGAGCAGTTCTTC CASSLTSYNEQFF
TRBJ1-1 - TRBV18 - TGTGCCAGCTCACCAGCAGGGAGGGACACTGAAGCTTTCTTT CASSPAGRDTEAFF
TRBJ1-5 - TRBV19 - TGTGCCAGTAGTAAAACAGGTTCGGGGCCCCAGCATTTT CASSKTGSGPQHF
TRBJ1-5 - TRBV5-5 TRBD1 TGTGCCAGCAGCCCGACCAATGACAGGGGGAATCAGCCCCAGCATTTT CASSPTNDRGNQPQHF
TRBJ2-3 - TRBV6-1 TRBD1 TGTGCCAGCAGTGCCGGACAGGATAGGACAGATACGCAGTATTTT CASSAGQDRTDTQYF
TRBJ1-3 - TRBV6-1 TRBD1 TGTGCCACGTGGGGGACAGCGATCTCTGGAAACACCATATATTTT CATWGTAISGNTIYF
TRBJ1-1 - TRBV11-2 TRBD1 TGTGCCAGCAGCTTAACAGGGGAGACGACTGAAGCTTTCTTT CASSLTGETTEAFF
TRBJ1-4 - TRBV7-6 - TGTGCCGCGGGGGAGATGGGCGAAAAACTGTTTTTT CAAGEMGEKLFF
TRBJ1-2 - TRBV11-2 TRBD1 TGTGCCAGCAGCCCCGGGACAGGGAGGGTCGTCAACTATGGCTACACCTTC CASSPGTGRVVNYGYTF
TRBJ2-1 - TRBV6-6 - TGTGCCAGCTCTAACGGGGATTACAATGAGCAGTTCTTC CASSNGDYNEQFF
TRBJ1-5 - TRBV19 TRBD1 TGTGCCAGTAGTCCTTCCCGGGCAGGGGGCGCGTGGGGCAATCAGCCCCAGCATTTT CASSPSRAGGAWGNQPQHF
TRBJ2-1 - TRBV6-6 - TGTGCCAGCAGTTATCAGCGAAATGAGCAGTTCTTC CASSYQRNEQFF
TRBJ2-1 few TRBV4-2 - TGTGCCAGCAGCTACCACCGCGACTCGGAGCAGTTCTTC CASSYHRDSEQFF
TRBJ2-1 - TRBV27 - TGTGCCAGCAGTTTACGGCGGGGCCTAGGGGAGCAGTTCTTC CASSLRRGLGEQFF
TRBJ1-6 - TRBV19 - TGTGCCAGTACTCCAGGCTCCTATAATTCACCCCTCCACTTT CASTPGSYNSPLHF
TRBJ2-7 - TRBV28 - TGTGCCAGCAGGGATCTAGCGAGGCACTACGAGCAGTACTTC CASRDLARHYEQYF
TRBJ1-1 few TRBV5-1 - TGCGCCAGCAGTTTGGAGGGGATGAACACTGAAGCTTTCTTT CASSLEGMNTEAFF
TRBJ2-1 - TRBV20-1 TRBD1 TGCAGTGCTAGACCCGAGACAGGGTTAATCTTC CSARPETGLIF
TRBJ1-5 - TRBV5-1 - TGCGCCAGCAGCTTGGAAGGAGGCAATCAGCCCCAGCATTTT CASSLEGGNQPQHF
TRBJ2-4 once TRBV27 TRBD2 TGTGCCAGCCCGGGGGGGGTCGGGCAAGCCAAAAACATTCAGTACTTC CASPGGVGQAKNIQYF
TRBJ1-5 once TRBV7-2 - TGTGCCAGCAGCGAACCCGGTAGTCCCCAGCATTTT CASSEPGSPQHF
TRBJ2-1 - TRBV30 - TGTGCCTGGAGGGCCAGGGTCTACAATGAGCAGTTCTTC CAWRARVYNEQFF
TRBJ1-2 - TRBV19 TRBD1 TGTGCCAGTAGTATAGCCCAGACAGGGCAAGGCTACACCTTC CASSIAQTGQGYTF
TRBJ1-2 - TRBV25-1 - TGTGCCAGCAGAGGTACGGGGTCGGTTTCCTATGGCTACACCTTC CASRGTGSVSYGYTF